One sample yielded the 21 T cell receptor beta chains listed below, sequenced in a study of blood T cell repertoires in COVID-19 (dated by TCRdb to the early 2020s). The library was prepared using the immunoSEQ multiplex PCR assay. Held by TCRdb, this immuneACCESS table contains in-frame sequences only and omits some clones. Under half of the omission traces to an unresolved V gene where checked; the cause of the rest is unknown. The sample table shows approximately 87,000 clones, and about 89% are seen once. The top ten constitute over 11% of the sample. Sequencing was done on a sample of peripheral blood. The origin of the receptors is a man between 65 and 85 years old with active or convalescent COVID-19.

This clone was picked up a small number of times. V usage is TRBV18 and J usage is TRBJ2-7; possibly TRBD2 for D (5 bases). The CDR3 covers 16 residues. The V gene's germline CDR1 is KGHSH and CDR2 LQKENI. V was cut by 6 bases and J by 4 bases, with 22 bases left in between. The CDR3 protein is CASSPSLFGINYEQYF. The DNA for the CDR3 is TGTGCCAGCTCCCCATCCTTGTTCGGGATAAATTACGAGCAGTACTTC.

The CDR3 here is CASTLQGWDGYTF. CDR3 in DNA: TGTGCCAGTACCTTACAGGGGTGGGATGGCTACACCTTC. The rearrangement joins TRBV19 to TRBJ1-2, with 7 bases matching TRBD1. With 7 bases clipped from V and 6 bases from J, the junction kept 8 bases outside the gene matches. CDR3 size: 13 residues. Germline V CDR1 and CDR2: LNHDA, SQIVND (reference sequence).

V is TRBV27 and J is TRBJ2-7; D is ambiguous. The CDR3 covers 13 residues. The ends were cut back, 6 bases at V and 2 bases at J, with 11 bases in the middle. Germline assignment: CDR1 MNHEY and CDR2 SMNVEV (reference sequence). DNA for the CDR3: TGTGCCAGCAGCCTCCGGGTCGCCTACGAGCAGTACTTC. This sequence encodes CASSLRVAYEQYF.

The CDR3 DNA reads TGCGCCAGCAGCACGGGACTTTCATCGAAGGGAGCAGATACGCAGTATTTT. Its protein product is CASSTGLSSKGADTQYF. The chain links TRBV5-1 to TRBJ2-3; maybe TRBD2 (6 bases). This CDR3 has 17 residues. The germline V and J ends were trimmed by 4 bases and 4 bases, with 22 bases remaining between them. CDR1 is SGHRS, CDR2 YFSETQ, per germline.

The chain is built from TRBV9 and TRBJ2-2; 7 nucleotides agree with TRBD1. V shed 2 bases, J shed 6 bases, and the junction held 16 bases outside the gene matches. CDR1 SGDLS and CDR2 YYNGEE come from the germline V gene. This CDR3 spans 18 amino acids. CDR3 DNA: TGTGCCAGCAGCGTTCCGGGACAGTCCGTTAAGCGGCCCGGGGAGCTGTTTTTT. It translates to CASSVPGQSVKRPGELFF.

The V gene is TRBV7-2, the J gene TRBJ1-1, with 7 bases aligning to TRBD1. The CDR3 contains 16 residues. Trimming at V came to 0 bases and at J to 8 bases, leaving 12 bases not matched to a gene. Germline V CDR1 and CDR2: SGHTA, FQGNSA. CDR3 DNA sequence: TGTGCCAGCAGCTTAGCGGGGCGACAGGGACGGGCCGAAGCTTTCTTT. It codes for CASSLAGRQGRAEAFF.

The chain employs TRBV2 and TRBJ1-4, with 8 positions matching TRBD1. CDR3 length: 14 residues. The V and J ends lost 6 bases and 3 bases, in that order; junction bases with no gene match: 3. Germline V gene data show CDR1 as SNHLY and CDR2 as FYNNEI. CDR3 DNA sequence: TGTGCCAGCAGGGGACAGGAATCTAATGAAAAACTGTTTTTT. This encodes CASRGQESNEKLFF.

The CDR3 is CASSLVGTEETQYF. CDR3 coding DNA: TGCGCCAGCAGCTTGGTTGGGACAGAAGAGACCCAGTACTTC. The V and J genes are TRBV5-1 and TRBJ2-5; 7 bases map to TRBD1. This CDR3 has 14 residues. After removal of 0 bases from V and 3 bases from J, the junction contained 2 bases not matched to a gene. Germline V gene sequence: CDR1 SGHRS, CDR2 YFSETQ.

V gene TRBV6-5 combines with J gene TRBJ2-7; TRBD1 matches 9 bases. The CDR3 runs to 13 residues. After removal of 6 bases from V and 5 bases from J, the junction contained 5 bases not matched to a gene. Germline V gives CDR1 MNHEY, CDR2 SVGAGI. The CDR3 spells CASRRTGADEQYF. CDR3 bases: TGTGCCAGCAGAAGGACAGGGGCCGACGAGCAGTACTTC.

This chain uses TRBV15 with TRBJ1-2; possibly TRBD1 for D (5 bases). The germline V gene encodes CDR1 LNHNV and CDR2 YYDKDF (reference sequence). CDR3 size: 14 residues. The germline V and J ends were trimmed by 3 bases and 8 bases, with 16 bases remaining between them. CDR3 amino acids: CATSRDRGNSGYTF. The CDR3 nucleotides are TGTGCCACCAGCAGGGACCGGGGGAACAGCGGCTACACCTTC. The full variable domain, its missing parts supplied by reference TRBV15 and TRBJ1-2, is DAMVIQNPRYQVTQFGKPVTLSCSQTLNHNVMYWYQQKSSQAPKLLFHYYDKDFNNEADTPDNFQSRRPNTSFCFLDIRSPGLGDTAMYLCATSRDRGNSGYTFGSGTRLTVV.

The J gene is TRBJ1-4, the V gene TRBV4-2, with TRBD1 matching 7 bases. Germline lookup yields CDR1 LGHNA and CDR2 YNFKEQ. V was clipped by 0 bases and J by 11 bases; unmatched bases: 12. The CDR3 is made up of 16 amino acids. The CDR3 nucleotides are TGTGCCAGCAGCCAAGATCCCCCGGACAGGAGAAGTAAACTGTTTTTT. It translates to CASSQDPPDRRSKLFF.

The chain has TRBV5-1 and TRBJ2-7; 14 bases are a match to TRBD2. Germline assignment: CDR1 SGHRS and CDR2 YFSETQ. V shed 5 bases, J shed 3 bases, and the junction held 4 bases outside the gene matches. CDR3 size: 15 residues. The CDR3 DNA follows: TGCGCCAGCAGTAGGGGGACTAGCGGGAGCTACGAGCAGTACTTC. Its translation is CASSRGTSGSYEQYF.

This clone has a handful of counts. V and J are TRBV19 and TRBJ1-5; D might be TRBD1 (6 bases). CDR3 length: 16 amino acids. V was cut by 3 bases and J by 6 bases, with 18 bases left in between. Germline V CDR1 and CDR2: LNHDA, SQIVND (reference sequence). CDR3 sequence: CASSIIGTSISQPQHF. In DNA form, the CDR3 reads TGTGCCAGTAGTATTATCGGGACATCGATAAGTCAGCCCCAGCATTTT.

The rearrangement joins TRBV28 to TRBJ2-7; D is perhaps TRBD2 (5 bases). CDR3 size: 14 residues. The V gene lost 2 bases and the J gene lost 3 bases, with 11 bases spanning the gap. Germline loops: CDR1 MDHEN, CDR2 SYDVKM. The CDR3 nucleotides are TGTGCCAGCAGTTTACTTGGAGCGGACTACGAGCAGTACTTC. Its translation: CASSLLGADYEQYF.

The chain combines TRBV3-1 (or the pseudogene TRBV3-2) with TRBJ2-2, with D possibly being TRBD1 (6 bases). The CDR3 length is 15 residues. V dropped 4 bases and J dropped 1 base, with 10 bases sitting between them. CDR1 and CDR2 from the germline V gene are LGHDT and YNNKEL (reference sequence). CDR3 sequence: CASSLGHMNTGELFF. Here the CDR3 DNA reads TGTGCCAGCAGCCTGGGACATATGAACACCGGGGAGCTGTTTTTT.

The genes are TRBV2 and TRBJ2-1; 8 bases match TRBD2. The length of the CDR3 is 14 residues. With 6 bases clipped from V and 9 bases from J, the junction kept 10 bases outside the gene matches. Germline V gene data show CDR1 as SNHLY and CDR2 as FYNNEI. CDR3 coding DNA: TGTGCCAGCAGAGGGACTAGTCAAAGGTCTGAGCAGTTCTTC. This codes for CASRGTSQRSEQFF.

The sample holds a few counts of this clone. J is TRBJ1-5 and V is TRBV19; TRBD1 matches at 7 bases. The CDR3 runs 14 residues. The germline V gene encodes CDR1 LNHDA and CDR2 SQIVND (reference sequence). Germline trimming cut 7 bases from V and 2 bases from J; bases unmatched to any gene: 5. The CDR3: CASTGGLGNQPQHF. Here the CDR3 DNA reads TGTGCCAGTACAGGGGGTCTGGGCAATCAGCCCCAGCATTTT.

The chain uses TRBV3-1 (or the pseudogene TRBV3-2) and TRBJ1-4; D is ambiguous. V dropped 1 base and J dropped 7 bases, with 10 bases sitting between them. CDR1 and CDR2 (germline): LGHDT, YNNKEL (reference sequence). The CDR3 runs 14 residues. For the CDR3, the DNA is TGTGCCAGCAGCCAAGGGACTCCTTCTGAAAAACTGTTTTTT. The encoded protein is CASSQGTPSEKLFF.

This clone was detected once. The rearrangement uses TRBV28 and TRBJ1-2; 9 bases are a match to TRBD1. The CDR3 extends over 14 amino acids. Germline V gene lookup returns CDR1 MDHEN and CDR2 SYDVKM. The J segment lost 8 bases and the V segment lost 6 bases, leaving 10 bases of the junction unmatched. CDR3 DNA sequence: TGTGCCAGCAGCCCCGGGGACAGGGCATACGGCTACACCTTC. The encoded protein is CASSPGDRAYGYTF.

The chain uses TRBV5-4 and TRBJ2-7; D is unclear. The V gene lost 2 bases and the J gene lost 1 base, with 7 bases spanning the gap. Germline-derived CDR1 and CDR2 are SGHNT and YYREEE (reference sequence). This CDR3 is 13 amino acids long. The CDR3 bases are TGTGCCAGCAGCTTTACGGAGTCCTACGAGCAGTACTTC. Protein: CASSFTESYEQYF.

V and J are TRBV5-4 and TRBJ2-7; 10 bases align to TRBD1. The J segment lost 5 bases and the V segment lost 4 bases, leaving 6 bases of the junction unmatched. In germline, CDR1 is SGHNT, CDR2 YYREEE (reference sequence). The CDR3 sequence is 14 residues long. CDR3 DNA sequence: TGTGCCAGCAGCAGGACAGGGGGTTCGGACGAGCAGTACTTC. Translated: CASSRTGGSDEQYF. Combining the CDR3 with reference TRBV5-4 and TRBJ2-7 gives the whole variable domain ETGVTQSPTHLIKTRGQQVTLRCSSQSGHNTVSWYQQALGQGPQFIFQYYREEENGRGNFPPRFSGLQFPNYSSELNVNALELDDSALYLCASSRTGGSDEQYFGPGTRLTVT.